Included here is one T cell receptor (beta chain) sequence, with context. No antigen is known for it. Germline CDR1 reads SGHVS; CDR2 reads FQNEAQ. The CDR3 consists of 13 residues. V was cut by 8 bases and J by 9 bases, with 17 bases left in between. Only CD45RO-negative cells positively selected for CCR7 counted as naive CD8 cells, so terminally differentiated effector memory CD45RA+ cells were excluded. Assay execution took place at the deep level. Replicate PCRs for sorted subsets used approximately 220 ng DNA; this equaled 30,000 to 35,000 T cell genomes. Sequenced by immunoSEQ multiplex PCR; TCRdb stores in-frame clones only, minus some. The repertoire holds just over 2,000,000 clones, with roughly 95% as singletons. This entry comes from a study of shared clonotypes between healthy human individuals. The study, taken as a whole, reports: Naive CD4 clonotypes were shared across several donors at about 5.2%. The four-donor shared clonotypes exceeded non-shared clonotypes in generation probability, with non-shared ones scoring lower.

The sequence derives from a man aged 18 to 30 in good health. Source material: naive CD8+ T cells sorted from blood. The V call is TRBV7-8, the J call TRBJ2-1, with a weak D call TRBD2 (5 bases). CDR3 amino acids: CASFAGVLGEQFF. As DNA, the CDR3 is TGTGCCAGCTTCGCCGGGGTATTGGGTGAGCAGTTCTTC. Supplemented by reference TRBV7-8 and TRBJ2-1, the full variable domain reads GAGVSQSPRYKVAKRGQDVALRCDPISGHVSLFWYQQALGQGPEFLTYFQNEAQLDKSGLPSDRFFAERPEGSVSTLKIQRTQQEDSAVYLCASFAGVLGEQFFGPGTRLTVL.